The source of this T cell receptor beta chain is a study of technical replicates of blood from several donors. Generated by immunoSEQ multiplex PCR, the TCRdb table keeps only in-frame clones and is missing some. The sample shows 50,000 or so clones, around nine tenths of them seen only once. V gave up 4 bases and J gave up 4 bases, with 13 bases separating them. The CDR3 loop spans 14 amino acids. Looked up from germline, CDR1 is LGHNA and CDR2 is YSLEER. Specimen: PBMCs. The TCR was taken from a human donor in good health. Some clones in this sample may be carry-over from other donors' samples. The rearrangement joins TRBV4-3 to TRBJ1-2; a weak D match, TRBD1 (5 bases). Here the CDR3 DNA reads TGCGCCAGCAGCCCGGGCGGCCAGGGCTATGGCTACACCTTC. This translates into CASSPGGQGYGYTF.